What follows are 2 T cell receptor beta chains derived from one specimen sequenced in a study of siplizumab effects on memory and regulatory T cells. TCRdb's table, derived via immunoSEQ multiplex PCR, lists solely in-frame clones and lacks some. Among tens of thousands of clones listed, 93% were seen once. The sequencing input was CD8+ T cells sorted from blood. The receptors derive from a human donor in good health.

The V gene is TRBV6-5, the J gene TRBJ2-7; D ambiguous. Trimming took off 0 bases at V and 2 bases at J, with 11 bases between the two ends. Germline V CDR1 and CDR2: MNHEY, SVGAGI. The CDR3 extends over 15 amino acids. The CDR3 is CASSYSTGRPYEQYF. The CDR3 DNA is TGTGCCAGCAGTTACTCGACCGGACGCCCCTACGAGCAGTACTTC.

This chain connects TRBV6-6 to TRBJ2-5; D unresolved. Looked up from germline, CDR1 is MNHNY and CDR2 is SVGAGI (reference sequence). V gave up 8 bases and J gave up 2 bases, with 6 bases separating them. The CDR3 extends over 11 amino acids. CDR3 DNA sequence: TGTGCCAGCTCTCAGCAAGAGACCCAGTACTTC. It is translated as CASSQQETQYF.